The entry that follows covers one TCR beta chain sequence. Its target is unknown. Trimming stripped 0 bases from V and 7 bases from J, with 10 bases between. Germline V gene sequence: CDR1 SGHRS, CDR2 YFSETQ. There are 13 residues in the CDR3. This specimen belongs to a study of spatial heterogeneity in lung cancer. Study findings and constraints: Intratumoral expanded alpha and beta TCR counts were found to track tumor mutation counts.

TCRdb processed the 5' RACE reads anew with MiXCR; each CDR3 protein has one entry. The repertoire holds 9,500 to 10,000 distinct CDR3 sequences, roughly half seen once, with about 28% in the top ten. Time point: sample taken at primary tumor resection. The chain employs TRBV5-1 and TRBJ1-1; weak D call: TRBD1 (5 bases). The TCR originated in a female donor with early-stage non-small cell lung cancer. The sample consisted of lung tumor tissue, taken at surgery. The CDR3 DNA reads as TGCGCCAGCAGCTTGGTAGGGGAAGGTGAAGCTTTCTTT. It encodes CASSLVGEGEAFF.